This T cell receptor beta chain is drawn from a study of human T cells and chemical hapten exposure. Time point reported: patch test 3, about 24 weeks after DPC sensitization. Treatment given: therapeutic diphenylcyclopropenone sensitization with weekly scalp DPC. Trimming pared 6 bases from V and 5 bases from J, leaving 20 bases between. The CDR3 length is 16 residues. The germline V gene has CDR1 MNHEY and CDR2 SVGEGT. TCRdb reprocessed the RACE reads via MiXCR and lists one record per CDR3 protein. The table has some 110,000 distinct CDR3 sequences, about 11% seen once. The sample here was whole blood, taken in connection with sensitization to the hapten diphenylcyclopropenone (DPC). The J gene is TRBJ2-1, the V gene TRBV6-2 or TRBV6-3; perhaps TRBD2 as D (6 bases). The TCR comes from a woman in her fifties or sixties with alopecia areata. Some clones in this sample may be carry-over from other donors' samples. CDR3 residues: CASSPSPGVWNNEQFF. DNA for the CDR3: TGTGCCAGCAGCCCCAGCCCGGGAGTTTGGAACAATGAGCAGTTCTTC.